This T cell receptor beta chain was recovered during a study of blood T cell repertoires in COVID-19. Here immunoSEQ multiplex PCR was the method, and the copy in TCRdb shows in-frame clones only, minus some. The sample holds around 240,000 clones, 86% seen once. Cohort 3 donors counted as recovered after two negative PCRs, clearance, or resolved symptoms. CDR1 is MNHEY and CDR2 is SVGEGT in the germline V gene. The CDR3 consists of 12 residues. V lost 5 bases and J 7 bases, leaving 10 bases between the germline ends. V gene TRBV6-2 or TRBV6-3 combines with J gene TRBJ2-3; D is unresolved. The sequenced material came from PBMCs or T cells enriched from blood (not recorded which). The sequence was collected from a woman in her forties or fifties who had recovered from COVID-19. CDR3 nucleotides: TGTGCCAGCAGTACTGGTTTAAATACGCAGTATTTT. Its protein product is CASSTGLNTQYF.